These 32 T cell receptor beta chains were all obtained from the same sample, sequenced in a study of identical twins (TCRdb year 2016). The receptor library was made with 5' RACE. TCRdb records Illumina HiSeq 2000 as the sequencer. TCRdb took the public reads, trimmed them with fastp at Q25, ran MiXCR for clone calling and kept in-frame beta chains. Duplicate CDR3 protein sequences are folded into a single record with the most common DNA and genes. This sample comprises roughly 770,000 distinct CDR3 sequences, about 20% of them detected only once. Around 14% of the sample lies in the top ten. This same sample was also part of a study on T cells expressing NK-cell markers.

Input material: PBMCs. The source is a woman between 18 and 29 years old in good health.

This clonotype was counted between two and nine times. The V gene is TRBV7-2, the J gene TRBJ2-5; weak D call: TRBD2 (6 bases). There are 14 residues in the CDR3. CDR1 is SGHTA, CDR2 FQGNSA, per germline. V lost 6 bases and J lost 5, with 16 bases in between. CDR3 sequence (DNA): TGTGCCAGCAGACGACTAGACCGGGGGGAGACCCAGTACTTC. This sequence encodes CASRRLDRGETQYF.

CDR3 in DNA: TGTGCCAGCAGCCCGACTCTACAGGCGGACGGGGAGCTGTTTTTT. Protein: CASSPTLQADGELFF. The V gene is TRBV7-3, the J gene TRBJ2-2; maybe TRBD1 (5 bases). Trimming took 5 bases from V and 7 from J, leaving 17 bases between them. The germline V gene has CDR1 SGHTA and CDR2 FQGTGA. This CDR3 region has 15 residues.

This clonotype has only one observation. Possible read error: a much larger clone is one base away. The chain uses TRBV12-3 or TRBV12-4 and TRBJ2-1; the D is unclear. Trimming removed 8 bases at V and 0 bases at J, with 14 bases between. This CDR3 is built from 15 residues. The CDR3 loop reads CASPSGESSYNEQFF. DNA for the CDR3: TGTGCCAGCCCGTCGGGCGAAAGCTCCTACAATGAGCAGTTCTTC.

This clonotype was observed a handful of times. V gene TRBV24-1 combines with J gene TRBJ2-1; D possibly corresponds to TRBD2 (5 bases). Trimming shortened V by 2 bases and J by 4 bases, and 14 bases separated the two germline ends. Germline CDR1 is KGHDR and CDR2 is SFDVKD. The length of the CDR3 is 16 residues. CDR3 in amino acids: CATSDSRLGRYNEQFF. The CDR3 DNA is TGTGCCACCAGTGATTCTAGACTGGGGAGATACAATGAGCAGTTCTTC.

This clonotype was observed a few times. In DNA form, the CDR3 reads TGTGCCAGCCTCTCTAGCGGGGAAGAGACCCAGTACTTC. Residues: CASLSSGEETQYF. The rearrangement links TRBV6-1 to TRBJ2-5; 9 nucleotides agree with TRBD2. In germline, CDR1 is MNHNS, CDR2 SASEGT. This CDR3 is built from 13 residues. J gave up 3 bases and V 8 bases, and 4 bases lay outside the gene matches.

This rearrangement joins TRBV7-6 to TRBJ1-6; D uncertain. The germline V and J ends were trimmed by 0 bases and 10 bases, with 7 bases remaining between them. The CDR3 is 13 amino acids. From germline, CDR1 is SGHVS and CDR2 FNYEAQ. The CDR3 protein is CASSLAEESPLHF. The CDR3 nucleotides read TGTGCCAGCAGCTTAGCGGAGGAGTCACCCCTCCACTTT.

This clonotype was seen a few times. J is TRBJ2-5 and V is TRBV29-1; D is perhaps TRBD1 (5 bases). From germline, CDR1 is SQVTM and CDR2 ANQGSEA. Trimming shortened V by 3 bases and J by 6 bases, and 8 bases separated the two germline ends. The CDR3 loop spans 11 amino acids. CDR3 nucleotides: TGCAGCGTTGAGACAGAGAAGACCCAGTACTTC. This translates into CSVETEKTQYF.

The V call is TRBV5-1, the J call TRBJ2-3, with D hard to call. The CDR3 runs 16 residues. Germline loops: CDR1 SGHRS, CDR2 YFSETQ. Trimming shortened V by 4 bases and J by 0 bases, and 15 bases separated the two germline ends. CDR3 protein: CASSTLQSSSTDTQYF. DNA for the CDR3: TGCGCCAGCAGCACGCTGCAGTCATCTAGCACAGATACGCAGTATTTT. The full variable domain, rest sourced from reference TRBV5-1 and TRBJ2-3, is KAGVTQTPRYLIKTRGQQVTLSCSPISGHRSVSWYQQTPGQGLQFLFEYFSETQRNKGNFPGRFSGRQFSNSRSEMNVSTLELGDSALYLCASSTLQSSSTDTQYFGPGTRLTVL.

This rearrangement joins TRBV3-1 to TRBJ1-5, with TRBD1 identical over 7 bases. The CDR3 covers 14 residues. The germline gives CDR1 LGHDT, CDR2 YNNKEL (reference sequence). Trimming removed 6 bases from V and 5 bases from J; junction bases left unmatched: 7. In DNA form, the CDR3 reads TGTGCCAGCAGTTGGACAGGTATAGATCAGCCCCAGCATTTT. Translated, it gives CASSWTGIDQPQHF.

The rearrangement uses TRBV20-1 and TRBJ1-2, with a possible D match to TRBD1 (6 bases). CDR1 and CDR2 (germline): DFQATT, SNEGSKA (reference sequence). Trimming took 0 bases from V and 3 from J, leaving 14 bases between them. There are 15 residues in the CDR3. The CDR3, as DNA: TGCAGTGCTAGAGATCACCAGGGGCGCGACTATGGCTACACCTTC. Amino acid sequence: CSARDHQGRDYGYTF.

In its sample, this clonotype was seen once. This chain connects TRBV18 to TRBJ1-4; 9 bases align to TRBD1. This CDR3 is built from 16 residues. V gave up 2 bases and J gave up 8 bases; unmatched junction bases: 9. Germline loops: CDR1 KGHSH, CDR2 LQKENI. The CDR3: CASSPLIGTGKEKLFF. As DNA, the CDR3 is TGTGCCAGCTCACCATTAATTGGGACAGGGAAGGAAAAACTGTTTTTT. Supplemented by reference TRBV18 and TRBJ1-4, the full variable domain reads NAGVMQNPRHLVRRRGQEARLRCSPMKGHSHVYWYRQLPEEGLKFMVYLQKENIIDESGMPKERFSAEFPKEGPSILRIQQVVRGDSAAYFCASSPLIGTGKEKLFFGSGTQLSVL.

CDR3 bases: TGTGCCATCAGTGACGGGAGCAATCAGCCCCAGCATTTT. It is translated as CAISDGSNQPQHF. The V and J genes are TRBV10-3 and TRBJ1-5, with D unclear. Germline V gene sequence: CDR1 ENHRY, CDR2 SYGVKD. The V gene lost 3 bases and the J gene lost 1 base, with 4 bases spanning the gap. This CDR3 contains 13 residues.

As DNA, the CDR3 is TGTGCCAGCAGTTACTCGGGCCTCCGGGTATACAATGAGCAGTTCTTC. It is translated as CASSYSGLRVYNEQFF. The chain links TRBV6-2 or TRBV6-3 to TRBJ2-1; D not certain. Germline V gene data show CDR1 as MNHEY and CDR2 as SVGEGT. The CDR3 consists of 16 residues. Trimming removed 0 bases at V and 4 bases at J, with 13 bases between.

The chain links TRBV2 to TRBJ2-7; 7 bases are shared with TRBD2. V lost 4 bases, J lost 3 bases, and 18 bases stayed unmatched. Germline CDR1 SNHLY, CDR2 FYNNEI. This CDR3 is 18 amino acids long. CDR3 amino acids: CASSASPKRDYSIYEQYF. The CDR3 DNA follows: TGTGCCAGCAGTGCCTCCCCTAAACGGGACTACTCGATCTACGAGCAGTACTTC.

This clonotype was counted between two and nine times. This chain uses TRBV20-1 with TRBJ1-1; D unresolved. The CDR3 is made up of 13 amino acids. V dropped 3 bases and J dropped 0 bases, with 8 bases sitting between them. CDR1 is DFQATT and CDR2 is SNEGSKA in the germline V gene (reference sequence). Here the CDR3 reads CSARIGLNTEAFF. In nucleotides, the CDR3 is TGCAGTGCTAGGATCGGTCTGAACACTGAAGCTTTCTTT.

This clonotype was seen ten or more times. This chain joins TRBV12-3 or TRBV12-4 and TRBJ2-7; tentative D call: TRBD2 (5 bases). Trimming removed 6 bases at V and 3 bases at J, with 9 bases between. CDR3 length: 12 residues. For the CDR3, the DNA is TGTGCCAGCAGCCCCCGGGACTACGAGCAGTACTTC. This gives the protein CASSPRDYEQYF.

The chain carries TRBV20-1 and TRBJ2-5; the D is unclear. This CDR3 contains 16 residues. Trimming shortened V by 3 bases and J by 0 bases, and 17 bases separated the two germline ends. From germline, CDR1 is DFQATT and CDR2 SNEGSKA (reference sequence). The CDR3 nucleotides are TGCAGTGCTAGTCTGGGTCGTTCGTGGTACCAAGAGACCCAGTACTTC. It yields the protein CSASLGRSWYQETQYF.

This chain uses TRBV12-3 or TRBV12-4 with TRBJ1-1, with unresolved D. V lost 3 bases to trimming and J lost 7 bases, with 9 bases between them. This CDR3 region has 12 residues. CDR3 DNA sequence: TGTGCCAGCAGTTTCCTCGGTTTTGAAGCTTTCTTT. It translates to CASSFLGFEAFF.

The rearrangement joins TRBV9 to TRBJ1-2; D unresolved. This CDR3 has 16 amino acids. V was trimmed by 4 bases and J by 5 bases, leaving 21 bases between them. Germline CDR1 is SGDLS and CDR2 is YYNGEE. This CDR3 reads CASSPKSGQTEYGYTF. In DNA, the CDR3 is TGTGCCAGCAGCCCAAAATCAGGCCAGACCGAGTATGGCTACACCTTC.

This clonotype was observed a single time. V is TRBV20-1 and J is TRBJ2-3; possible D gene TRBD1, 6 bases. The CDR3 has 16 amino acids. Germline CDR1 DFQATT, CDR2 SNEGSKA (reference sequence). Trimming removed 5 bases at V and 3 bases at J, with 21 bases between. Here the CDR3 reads CSAGQRSGARTDTQYF. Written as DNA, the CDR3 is TGCAGTGCTGGCCAGAGGTCAGGGGCGCGAACAGATACGCAGTATTTT.

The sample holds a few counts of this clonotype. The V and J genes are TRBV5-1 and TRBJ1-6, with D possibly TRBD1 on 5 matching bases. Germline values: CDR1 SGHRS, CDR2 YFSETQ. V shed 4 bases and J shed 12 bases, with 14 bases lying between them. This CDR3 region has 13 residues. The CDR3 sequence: CASSLLGLGPLHF. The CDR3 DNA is TGCGCCAGCAGCCTACTGGGACTCGGACCCCTCCACTTT.

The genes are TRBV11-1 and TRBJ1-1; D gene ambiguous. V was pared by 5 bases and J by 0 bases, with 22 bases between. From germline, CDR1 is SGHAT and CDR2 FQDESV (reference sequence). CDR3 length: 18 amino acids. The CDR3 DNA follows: TGTGCCAGCAGCACACCCACGCGGGGTCTGGGAATGAACACTGAAGCTTTCTTT. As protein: CASSTPTRGLGMNTEAFF.

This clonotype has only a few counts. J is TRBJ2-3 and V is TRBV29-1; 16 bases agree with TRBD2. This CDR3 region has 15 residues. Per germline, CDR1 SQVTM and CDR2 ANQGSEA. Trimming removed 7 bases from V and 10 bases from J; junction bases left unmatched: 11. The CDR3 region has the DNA TGCAGCGCAGCGGGACTAGCGGGAGGGAAAGGGCCGCAGTATTTT. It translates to CSAAGLAGGKGPQYF.

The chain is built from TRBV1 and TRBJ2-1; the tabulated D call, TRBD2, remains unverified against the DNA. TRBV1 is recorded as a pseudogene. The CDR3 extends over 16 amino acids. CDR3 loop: CTSSQLAGLLYNEQFF. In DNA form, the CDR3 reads TGCACCAGCAGCCAGCTAGCGGGGCTCCTGTACAATGAGCAGTTCTTC.

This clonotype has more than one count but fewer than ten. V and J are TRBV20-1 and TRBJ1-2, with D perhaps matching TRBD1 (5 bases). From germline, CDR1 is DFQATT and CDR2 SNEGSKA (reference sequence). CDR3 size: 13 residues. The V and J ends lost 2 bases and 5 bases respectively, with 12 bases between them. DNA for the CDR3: TGCAGTGCTAGAACCAGGGCTGGGTATGGCTACACCTTC. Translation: CSARTRAGYGYTF.

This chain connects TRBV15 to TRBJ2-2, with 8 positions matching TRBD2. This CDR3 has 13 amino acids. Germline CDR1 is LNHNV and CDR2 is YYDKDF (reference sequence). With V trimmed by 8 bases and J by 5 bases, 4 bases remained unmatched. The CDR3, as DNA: TGTGCCACCGGGACTAGAGGTACCGGGGAGCTGTTTTTT. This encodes CATGTRGTGELFF.

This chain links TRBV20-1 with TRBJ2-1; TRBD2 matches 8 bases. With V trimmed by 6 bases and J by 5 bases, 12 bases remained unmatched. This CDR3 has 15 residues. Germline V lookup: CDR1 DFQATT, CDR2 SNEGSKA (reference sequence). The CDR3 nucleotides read TGCAGTGCCATAAGGGGAATAGCGGGACACAATGAGCAGTTCTTC. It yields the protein CSAIRGIAGHNEQFF.

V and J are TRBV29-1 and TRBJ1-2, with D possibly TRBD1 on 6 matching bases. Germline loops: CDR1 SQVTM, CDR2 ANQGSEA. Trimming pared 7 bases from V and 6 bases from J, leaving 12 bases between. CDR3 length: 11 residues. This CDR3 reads CSDGTRDGYTF. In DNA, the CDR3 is TGCAGCGACGGGACAAGGGATGGCTACACCTTC.

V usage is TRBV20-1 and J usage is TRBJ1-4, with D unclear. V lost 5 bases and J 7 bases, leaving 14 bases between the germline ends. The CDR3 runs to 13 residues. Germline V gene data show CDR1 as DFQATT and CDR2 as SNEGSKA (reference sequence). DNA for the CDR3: TGCAGTGCTCGGTCGTCCCTGGGTGAAAAACTGTTTTTT. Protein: CSARSSLGEKLFF.

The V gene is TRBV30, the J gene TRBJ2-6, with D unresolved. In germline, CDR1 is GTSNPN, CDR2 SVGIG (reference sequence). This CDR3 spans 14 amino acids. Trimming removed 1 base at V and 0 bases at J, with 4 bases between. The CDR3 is CAWSGPSGANVLTF. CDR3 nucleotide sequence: TGTGCCTGGAGTGGCCCCTCTGGGGCCAACGTCCTGACTTTC. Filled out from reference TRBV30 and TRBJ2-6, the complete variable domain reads SQTIHQWPATLVQPVGSPLSLECTVEGTSNPNLYWYRQAAGRGLQLLFYSVGIGQISSEVPQNLSASRPQDRQFILSSKKLLLSDSGFYLCAWSGPSGANVLTFGAGSRLTVL.

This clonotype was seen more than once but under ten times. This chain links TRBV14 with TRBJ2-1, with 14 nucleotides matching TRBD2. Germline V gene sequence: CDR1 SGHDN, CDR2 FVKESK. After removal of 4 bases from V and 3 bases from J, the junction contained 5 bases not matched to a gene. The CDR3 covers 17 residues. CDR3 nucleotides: TGTGCCAGCAGCCGACTAGCGGGAGGGATTATCTACAATGAGCAGTTCTTC. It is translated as CASSRLAGGIIYNEQFF.

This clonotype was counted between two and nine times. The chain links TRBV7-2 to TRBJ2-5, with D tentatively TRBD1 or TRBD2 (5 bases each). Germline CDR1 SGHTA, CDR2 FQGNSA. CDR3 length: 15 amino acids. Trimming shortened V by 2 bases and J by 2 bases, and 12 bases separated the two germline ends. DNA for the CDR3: TGTGCCAGCAGCTTAAGTCGAGGGGCTCAAGAGACCCAGTACTTC. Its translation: CASSLSRGAQETQYF.